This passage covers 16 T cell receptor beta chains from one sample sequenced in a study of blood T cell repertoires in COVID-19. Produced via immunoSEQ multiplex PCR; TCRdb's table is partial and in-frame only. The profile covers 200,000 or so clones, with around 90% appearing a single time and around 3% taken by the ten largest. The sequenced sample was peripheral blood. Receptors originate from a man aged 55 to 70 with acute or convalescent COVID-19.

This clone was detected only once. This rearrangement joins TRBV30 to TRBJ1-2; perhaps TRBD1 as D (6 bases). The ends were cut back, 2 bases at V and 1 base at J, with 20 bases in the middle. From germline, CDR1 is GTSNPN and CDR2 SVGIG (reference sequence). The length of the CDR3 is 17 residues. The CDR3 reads CAWSSPSGTPDNYGYTF. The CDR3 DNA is TGTGCCTGGAGTTCCCCGTCCGGGACACCGGATAACTATGGCTACACCTTC.

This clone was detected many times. CDR3 loop: CASRLTGGGEKLFF. The CDR3, as DNA: TGTGCCAGTAGATTAACAGGGGGAGGGGAAAAACTGTTTTTT. This chain uses TRBV19 with TRBJ1-4, with 8 bases identical to TRBD1. Germline trimming cut 6 bases from V and 8 bases from J; bases unmatched to any gene: 8. The germline CDR1 and CDR2 sequences are LNHDA and SQIVND (reference sequence). The CDR3 contains 14 residues.

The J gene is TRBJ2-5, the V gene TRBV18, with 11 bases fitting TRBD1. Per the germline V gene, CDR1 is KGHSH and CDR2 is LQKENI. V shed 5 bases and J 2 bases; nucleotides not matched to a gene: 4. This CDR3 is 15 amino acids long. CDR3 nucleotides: TGTGCCAGCTCAACCGGGACAGGGGGGCAAGAGACCCAGTACTTC. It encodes CASSTGTGGQETQYF.

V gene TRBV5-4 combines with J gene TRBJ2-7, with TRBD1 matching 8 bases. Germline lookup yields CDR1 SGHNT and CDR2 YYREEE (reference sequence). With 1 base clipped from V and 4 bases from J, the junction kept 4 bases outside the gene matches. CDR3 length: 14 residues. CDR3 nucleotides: TGTGCCAGCAGCTTGAGGACAGGGCGGTACGAGCAGTACTTC. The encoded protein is CASSLRTGRYEQYF. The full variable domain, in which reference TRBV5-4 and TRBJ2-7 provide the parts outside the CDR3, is ETGVTQSPTHLIKTRGQQVTLRCSSQSGHNTVSWYQQALGQGPQFIFQYYREEENGRGNFPPRFSGLQFPNYSSELNVNALELDDSALYLCASSLRTGRYEQYFGPGTRLTVT.

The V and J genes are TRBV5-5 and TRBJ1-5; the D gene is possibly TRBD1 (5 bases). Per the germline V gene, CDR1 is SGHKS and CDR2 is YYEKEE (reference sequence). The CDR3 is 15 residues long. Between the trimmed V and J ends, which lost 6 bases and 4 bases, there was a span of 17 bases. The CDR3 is CASTLGGGVNQPQHF. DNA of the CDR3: TGTGCCAGCACTCTGGGGGGGGGTGTTAATCAGCCCCAGCATTTT.

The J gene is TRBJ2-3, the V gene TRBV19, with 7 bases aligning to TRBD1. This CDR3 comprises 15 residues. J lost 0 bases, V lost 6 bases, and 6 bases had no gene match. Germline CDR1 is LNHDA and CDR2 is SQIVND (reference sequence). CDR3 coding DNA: TGTGCCAGTAGAGGACAGGCCTCTAGCACAGATACGCAGTATTTT. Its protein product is CASRGQASSTDTQYF.

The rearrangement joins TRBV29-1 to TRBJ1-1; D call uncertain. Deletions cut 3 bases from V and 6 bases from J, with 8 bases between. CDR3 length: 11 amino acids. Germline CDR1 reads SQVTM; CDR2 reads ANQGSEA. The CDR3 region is CSVDRPPEAFF. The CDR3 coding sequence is TGCAGCGTTGACAGGCCCCCTGAAGCTTTCTTT.

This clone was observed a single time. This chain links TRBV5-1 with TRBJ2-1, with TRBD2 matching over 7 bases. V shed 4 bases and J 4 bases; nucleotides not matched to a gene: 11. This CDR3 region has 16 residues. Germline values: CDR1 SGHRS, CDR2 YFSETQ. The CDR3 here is CASSPMAGDPYNEQFF. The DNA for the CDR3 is TGCGCCAGCAGCCCTATGGCGGGGGACCCTTACAATGAGCAGTTCTTC.

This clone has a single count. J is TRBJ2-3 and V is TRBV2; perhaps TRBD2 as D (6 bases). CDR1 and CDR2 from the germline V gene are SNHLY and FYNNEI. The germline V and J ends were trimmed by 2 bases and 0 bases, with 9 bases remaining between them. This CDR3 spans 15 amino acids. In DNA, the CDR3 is TGTGCCAGCAGTGAAATAGCGGCTAGCACAGATACGCAGTATTTT. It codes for CASSEIAASTDTQYF.

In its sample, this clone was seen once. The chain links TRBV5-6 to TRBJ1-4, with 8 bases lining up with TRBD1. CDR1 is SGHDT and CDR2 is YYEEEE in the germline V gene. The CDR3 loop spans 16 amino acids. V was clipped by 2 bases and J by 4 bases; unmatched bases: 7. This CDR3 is CASSFSGGAGNEKLFF. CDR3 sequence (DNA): TGTGCCAGCAGCTTTTCAGGGGGCGCGGGTAATGAAAAACTGTTTTTT.

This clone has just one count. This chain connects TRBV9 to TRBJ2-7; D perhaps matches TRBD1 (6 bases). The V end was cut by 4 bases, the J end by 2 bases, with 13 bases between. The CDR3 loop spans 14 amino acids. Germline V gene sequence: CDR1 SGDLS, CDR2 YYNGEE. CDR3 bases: TGTGCCAGCAGCCCTTGGGACATCCCCTACGAGCAGTACTTC. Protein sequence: CASSPWDIPYEQYF.

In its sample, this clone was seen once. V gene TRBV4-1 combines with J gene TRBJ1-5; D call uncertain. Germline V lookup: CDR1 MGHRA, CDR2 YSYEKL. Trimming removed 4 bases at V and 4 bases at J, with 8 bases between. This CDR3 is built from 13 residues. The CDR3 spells CASSPRENQPQHF. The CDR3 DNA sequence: TGCGCCAGCAGCCCCCGGGAAAATCAGCCCCAGCATTTT.

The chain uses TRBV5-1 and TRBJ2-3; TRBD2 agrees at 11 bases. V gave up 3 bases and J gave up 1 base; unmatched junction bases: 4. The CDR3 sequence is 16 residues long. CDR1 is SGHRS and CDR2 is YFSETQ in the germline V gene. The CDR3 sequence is CASSSGTSGRTDTQYF. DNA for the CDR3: TGCGCCAGCAGCTCCGGGACTAGCGGTCGCACAGATACGCAGTATTTT.

The CDR3 here is CASSITRASGEETQYF. The CDR3 region has the DNA TGTGCCAGCAGCATAACGAGGGCTAGCGGGGAAGAGACCCAGTACTTC. This chain uses TRBV2 with TRBJ2-5; TRBD2 matches 9 bases. Germline CDR1 and CDR2: SNHLY and FYNNEI. J was trimmed by 3 bases and V by 6 bases; bases with no gene match: 11. The CDR3 consists of 16 residues.

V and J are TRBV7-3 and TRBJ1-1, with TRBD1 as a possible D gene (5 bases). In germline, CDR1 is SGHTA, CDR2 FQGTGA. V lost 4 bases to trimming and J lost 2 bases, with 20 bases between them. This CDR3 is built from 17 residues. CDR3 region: CASSSPGGYAPNTEAFF. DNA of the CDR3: TGTGCCAGCAGCTCCCCGGGGGGGTACGCACCTAACACTGAAGCTTTCTTT.

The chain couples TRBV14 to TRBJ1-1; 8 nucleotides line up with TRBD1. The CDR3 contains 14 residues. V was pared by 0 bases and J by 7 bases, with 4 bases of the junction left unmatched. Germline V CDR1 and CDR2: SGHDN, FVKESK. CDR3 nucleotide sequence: TGTGCCAGCAGCCAAGATTGGGACAGGATTGAAGCTTTCTTT. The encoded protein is CASSQDWDRIEAFF. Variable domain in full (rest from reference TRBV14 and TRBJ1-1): EAGVTQFPSHSVIEKGQTVTLRCDPISGHDNLYWYRRVMGKEIKFLLHFVKESKQDESGMPNNRFLAERTGGTYSTLKVQPAELEDSGVYFCASSQDWDRIEAFFGQGTRLTVV.